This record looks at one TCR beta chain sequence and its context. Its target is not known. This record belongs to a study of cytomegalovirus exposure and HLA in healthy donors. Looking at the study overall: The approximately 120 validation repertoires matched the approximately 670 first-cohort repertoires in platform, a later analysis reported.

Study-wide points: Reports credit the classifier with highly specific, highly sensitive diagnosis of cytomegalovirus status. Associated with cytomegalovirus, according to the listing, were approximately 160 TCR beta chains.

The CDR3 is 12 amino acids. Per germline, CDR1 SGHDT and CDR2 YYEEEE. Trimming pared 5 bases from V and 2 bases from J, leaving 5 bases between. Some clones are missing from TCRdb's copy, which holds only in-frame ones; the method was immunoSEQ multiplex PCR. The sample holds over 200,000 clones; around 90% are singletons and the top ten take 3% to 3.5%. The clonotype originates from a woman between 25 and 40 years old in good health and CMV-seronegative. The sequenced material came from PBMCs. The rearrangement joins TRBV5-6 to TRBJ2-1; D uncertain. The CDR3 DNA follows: TGTGCCAGCAGTTCGGCCTACAATGAGCAGTTCTTC. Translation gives CASSSAYNEQFF.